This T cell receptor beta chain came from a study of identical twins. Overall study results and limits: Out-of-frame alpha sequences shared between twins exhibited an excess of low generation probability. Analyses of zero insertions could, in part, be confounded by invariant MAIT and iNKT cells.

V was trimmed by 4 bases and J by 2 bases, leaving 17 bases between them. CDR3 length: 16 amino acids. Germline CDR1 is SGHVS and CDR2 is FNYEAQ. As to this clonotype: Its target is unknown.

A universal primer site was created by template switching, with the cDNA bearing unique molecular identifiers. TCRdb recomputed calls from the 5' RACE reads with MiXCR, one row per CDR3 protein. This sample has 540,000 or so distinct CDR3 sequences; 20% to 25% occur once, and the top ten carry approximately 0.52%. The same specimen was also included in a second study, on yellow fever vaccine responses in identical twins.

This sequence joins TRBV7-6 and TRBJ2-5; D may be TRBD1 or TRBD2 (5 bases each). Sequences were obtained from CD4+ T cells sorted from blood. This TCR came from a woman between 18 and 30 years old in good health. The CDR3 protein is CASSSPSPGQQETQYF. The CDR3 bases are TGTGCCAGCAGCTCCCCGTCACCGGGGCAGCAAGAGACCCAGTACTTC.